The T cell receptor (beta chain) under discussion was sequenced for a study of CD8 T cells in ankylosing spondylitis. Broader study findings: Seemingly distinctive of ankylosing spondylitis blood was a TCR beta motif formed by eight highly homologous variants. Disease-linked clones were found to be CD8+ and relatively rare in peripheral blood.

The V gene lost 3 bases and the J gene lost 0 bases, with 6 bases spanning the gap. This CDR3 spans 15 amino acids. Germline CDR1 ENHRY, CDR2 SYGVKD. Via MiXCR, TCRdb re-called the 5' RACE reads, giving one row per CDR3 protein. The sample records more than 200,000 distinct CDR3 sequences, roughly a quarter being singletons. Concerning this clonotype: Its antigen remains unidentified.

The clonotype was recovered from a male donor with ankylosing spondylitis or in good health (not recorded which). The rearrangement joins TRBV10-3 to TRBJ2-6, with D unresolved. Sequencing used blood, either unsorted or a sorted T cell fraction (not recorded which). CDR3 protein: CAISERNSGANVLTF. The CDR3 DNA is TGTGCCATCAGTGAACGAAACTCTGGGGCCAACGTCCTGACTTTC.